One and the same sample provided the 23 T cell receptor beta chains below, sequenced in a study of memory B cells and T cells in multiple sclerosis. Stimulus-free culture yielded autoproliferating CFSE-dim and non-proliferating CFSE-high T cells, each sequenced separately. Replicate wells were pooled after more than six days of stimulus-free culture of 5x10^7 CFSE-labeled PBMCs. These receptors' targets are unknown. The protocol was immunoSEQ multiplex PCR, while the TCRdb copy is restricted to in-frame clones and leaves out a portion. The sample shows under 50,000 clones, roughly four fifths of them seen only once. Sequencing was carried out using PBMCs from blood kept in culture. Source of these receptors: a human donor with multiple sclerosis.

The table lists this clone with a count of one. V gene TRBV10-3 combines with J gene TRBJ2-6, with unresolved D. There are 12 residues in the CDR3. CDR1 ENHRY and CDR2 SYGVKD come from the germline V gene. With 10 bases removed from V and 2 bases from J, the gap between germline ends came to 6 bases. CDR3 in amino acids: CATRTGANVLTF. The CDR3 nucleotides are TGTGCCACCCGAACTGGGGCCAACGTCCTGACTTTC.

This clone has only one observation. This chain links TRBV7-8 with TRBJ1-4; no clear D gene. Germline CDR1 SGHVS, CDR2 FQNEAQ. The CDR3 totals 15 residues. The V end was cut by 0 bases, the J end by 3 bases, with 8 bases between. The CDR3 DNA follows: TGTGCCAGCAGCTTAGCTGCGGTCGCTAATGAAAAACTGTTTTTT. This gives the protein CASSLAAVANEKLFF.

V is TRBV11-3 and J is TRBJ1-1; 8 bases agree with TRBD1. Germline values: CDR1 SGHNT, CDR2 YENEEA. V gave up 6 bases and J gave up 7 bases; unmatched junction bases: 4. The CDR3 is made up of 12 amino acids. CDR3 in amino acids: CASRQQGGEAFF. The CDR3 DNA reads as TGTGCCAGCAGGCAACAGGGGGGTGAAGCTTTCTTT.

There are a few counts of this clone. This chain connects TRBV5-5 to TRBJ1-2; D is ambiguous. The CDR3 consists of 15 residues. The germline V gene has CDR1 SGHKS and CDR2 YYEKEE (reference sequence). V was clipped by 0 bases and J by 0 bases, with 9 bases between them. The CDR3 region has the DNA TGTGCCAGCAGCTTGGTCTGGAGTGCTAACTATGGCTACACCTTC. It is translated as CASSLVWSANYGYTF.

This chain uses TRBV5-1 with TRBJ1-3, with D possibly matching TRBD1 (6 bases). The V and J ends lost 4 bases and 3 bases respectively, with 20 bases between them. This CDR3 comprises 17 residues. Germline V gene lookup returns CDR1 SGHRS and CDR2 YFSETQ. The CDR3 DNA follows: TGCGCCAGCAGCCCATTTACCCGAGGGGGACATGGAAACACCATATATTTT. It specifies CASSPFTRGGHGNTIYF.

The chain uses TRBV6-1 and TRBJ2-6; D unresolved. Germline loops: CDR1 MNHNS, CDR2 SASEGT. There are 14 residues in the CDR3. Trimming left V 5 bases short and J 11 bases short, with 16 bases between. The CDR3 protein is CASSSLRAGDVLTF. The CDR3 DNA reads TGTGCCAGCAGTTCACTAAGGGCCGGCGACGTCCTGACTTTC.

This clone occurred once. J is TRBJ2-2 and V is TRBV7-9; 12 nucleotides line up with TRBD1. The trim removed 4 bases at V and 7 bases at J, leaving 4 bases unmatched. The CDR3 loop spans 15 amino acids. Germline V gives CDR1 SEHNR, CDR2 FQNEAQ (reference sequence). This chain's CDR3 is CASSSGQGAGGELFF. CDR3 bases: TGTGCCAGCAGCTCGGGACAGGGGGCCGGCGGGGAGCTGTTTTTT.

The chain combines TRBV19 with TRBJ1-1, with 10 bases aligning to TRBD1. Germline-derived CDR1 and CDR2 are LNHDA and SQIVND (reference sequence). The ends lost 7 bases at V and 7 bases at J; junction bases unmatched: 6. The CDR3 sequence is 13 residues long. CDR3 in DNA: TGTGCCAGTACTCCGGGACAGGGGATTGAAGCTTTCTTT. This sequence encodes CASTPGQGIEAFF. Full variable domain (missing parts from reference TRBV19 and TRBJ1-1): DGGITQSPKYLFRKEGQNVTLSCEQNLNHDAMYWYRQDPGQGLRLIYYSQIVNDFQKGDIAEGYSVSREKKESFPLTVTSAQKNPTAFYLCASTPGQGIEAFFGQGTRLTVV.

This chain joins TRBV27 and TRBJ2-5; 8 nucleotides line up with TRBD1. V dropped 5 bases and J dropped 5; count of bases not matched to a gene: 4. CDR1 MNHEY and CDR2 SMNVEV come from the germline V gene (reference sequence). This CDR3 contains 13 residues. CDR3: CASSQGARETQYF. CDR3 coding DNA: TGTGCCAGCAGTCAGGGGGCACGGGAGACCCAGTACTTC.

The chain employs TRBV28 and TRBJ2-5; D is ambiguous. The CDR3 runs to 13 residues. V was trimmed by 6 bases and J by 4 bases, leaving 12 bases between them. The germline V gene has CDR1 MDHEN and CDR2 SYDVKM. The CDR3 is CASRTPGRETQYF. The CDR3 DNA reads TGTGCCAGCAGAACCCCCGGGCGAGAGACCCAGTACTTC.

The chain joins TRBV19 to TRBJ2-5; TRBD1 matches 7 bases. CDR1 and CDR2 from the germline V gene are LNHDA and SQIVND (reference sequence). The CDR3 is made up of 13 amino acids. V dropped 5 bases and J dropped 1; count of bases not matched to a gene: 1. CDR3: CASSGTVQETQYF. For the CDR3, the DNA is TGTGCCAGTAGTGGGACAGTCCAAGAGACCCAGTACTTC.

The chain carries TRBV4-1 and TRBJ1-1; D is uncertain. Germline V gives CDR1 MGHRA, CDR2 YSYEKL. The CDR3 runs 13 residues. Trimming shortened V by 1 base and J by 6 bases, and 9 bases separated the two germline ends. The CDR3 spells CASSQVGRAEAFF. Here the CDR3 DNA reads TGCGCCAGCAGCCAAGTTGGGCGCGCTGAAGCTTTCTTT.

The chain links TRBV4-1 to TRBJ1-6; D not certain. The germline gives CDR1 MGHRA, CDR2 YSYEKL. Trimming shortened V by 0 bases and J by 5 bases, and 11 bases separated the two germline ends. This CDR3 comprises 16 residues. The CDR3 is CASSQDADTNNSPLHF. The CDR3 DNA follows: TGCGCCAGCAGCCAAGATGCGGATACTAATAATTCACCCCTCCACTTT.

The chain couples TRBV7-2 to TRBJ2-5; D is uncertain. The J call could be wrong; TRBJ2-7 is a better fit for the DNA end. Per germline, CDR1 SGHTA and CDR2 FQGNSA. CDR3 size: 11 residues. The CDR3 nucleotides read TGTGCCAGCAGCTTAGGGCCCGAGCAGTACTTC. Protein: CASSLGPEQYF.

The chain is built from TRBV19 and TRBJ1-2; 8 bases match TRBD1. V lost 5 bases and J lost 5; bases outside the gene matches: 7. From germline, CDR1 is LNHDA and CDR2 SQIVND (reference sequence). The CDR3 runs to 14 residues. In nucleotides, the CDR3 is TGTGCCAGTAGTGAACAGGGGGTAGGATATGGCTACACCTTC. It translates to CASSEQGVGYGYTF. The full variable domain, completed using reference TRBV19 and TRBJ1-2, is DGGITQSPKYLFRKEGQNVTLSCEQNLNHDAMYWYRQDPGQGLRLIYYSQIVNDFQKGDIAEGYSVSREKKESFPLTVTSAQKNPTAFYLCASSEQGVGYGYTFGSGTRLTVV.

The chain joins TRBV6-1 to TRBJ2-7; TRBD1 matches at 9 bases. Trimming took 3 bases from V and 0 from J; bases not matched to a gene: 6. Germline V gene lookup returns CDR1 MNHNS and CDR2 SASEGT. The CDR3 has 16 residues. CDR3 residues: CASSDPDRGSSYEQYF. The CDR3 nucleotides are TGTGCCAGCAGTGACCCTGACAGGGGGAGCTCCTACGAGCAGTACTTC.

The chain recombines TRBV7-8 with TRBJ2-7, with 13 bases matching TRBD2. The CDR3 has 15 amino acids. The germline V gene encodes CDR1 SGHVS and CDR2 FQNEAQ. V lost 4 bases and J lost 4; bases outside the gene matches: 4. The CDR3 DNA reads as TGTGCCAGCAGCTCCACTAGCGGGGGGGTTTACGAGCAGTACTTC. Translating it yields CASSSTSGGVYEQYF.

This chain connects TRBV2 to TRBJ1-2; a possible D gene is TRBD1 (6 bases). This CDR3 spans 16 amino acids. V shed 8 bases and J shed 2 bases, with 21 bases lying between them. Germline CDR1 is SNHLY and CDR2 is FYNNEI. The CDR3, as DNA: TGTGCCAGCGGGGGCCCGATTGCAGTGACCAACTATGGCTACACCTTC. It is translated as CASGGPIAVTNYGYTF.

This chain connects TRBV7-2 to TRBJ1-3; unclear D gene. Trimming cost V 2 bases and J 2 bases, with 7 bases left between them. Germline values: CDR1 SGHTA, CDR2 FQGNSA. The CDR3 loop spans 14 amino acids. The CDR3 is CASSLMVAGNTIYF. The CDR3 nucleotides read TGTGCCAGCAGCTTAATGGTGGCTGGAAACACCATATATTTT. Full variable domain (missing parts from reference TRBV7-2 and TRBJ1-3): GAGVSQSPSNKVTEKGKDVELRCDPISGHTALYWYRQSLGQGLEFLIYFQGNSAPDKSGLPSDRFSAERTGGSVSTLTIQRTQQEDSAVYLCASSLMVAGNTIYFGEGSWLTVV.

This rearrangement joins TRBV5-1 to TRBJ2-7; D might be TRBD1 or TRBD2, each matching 5 bases. Deletions cut 2 bases from V and 0 bases from J, with 9 bases between. CDR3 size: 14 residues. Germline CDR1 reads SGHRS; CDR2 reads YFSETQ. The CDR3 sequence: CASSFGTYSYEQYF. The CDR3 nucleotides read TGCGCCAGCAGCTTCGGGACGTACTCCTACGAGCAGTACTTC.

This clone showed up just once. The chain has TRBV5-6 and TRBJ1-1, with 7 nucleotides matching TRBD1. V shed 3 bases and J 7 bases; nucleotides not matched to a gene: 3. Germline values: CDR1 SGHDT, CDR2 YYEEEE. This CDR3 is built from 12 residues. CDR3 loop: CASSYWTGEAFF. CDR3 nucleotides: TGTGCCAGCAGCTATTGGACAGGTGAAGCTTTCTTT.

The V and J genes are TRBV10-2 and TRBJ1-5; D uncertain. This CDR3 has 14 amino acids. V lost 0 bases and J 3 bases, leaving 6 bases between the germline ends. Germline lookup yields CDR1 WSHSY and CDR2 SAAADI. CDR3 residues: CASSESTLNQPQHF. The CDR3 coding sequence is TGCGCCAGCAGTGAGTCGACGCTCAATCAGCCCCAGCATTTT.

This rearrangement joins TRBV27 to TRBJ2-7; 10 bases match TRBD2. CDR3 length: 14 amino acids. Germline CDR1 and CDR2: MNHEY and SMNVEV (reference sequence). Trimming at V came to 6 bases and at J to 7 bases, leaving 9 bases not matched to a gene. DNA for the CDR3: TGTGCCAGCAGCCCTAGCGGGGGTATGCGAGAGCAGTACTTC. Its translation is CASSPSGGMREQYF.